These 9 T cell receptor beta chains share one sample of origin, sequenced in a study of shared clonotypes between healthy human individuals. Some clones are missing from TCRdb's copy, which holds only in-frame ones; the method was immunoSEQ multiplex PCR. The data show 450,000 to 500,000 clones, over 70% seen once. Sequenced material: PBMCs. The receptors stem from a woman aged 40 to 50 in good health. Some clones in this sample may be carry-over from other donors' samples.

The rearrangement joins TRBV9 to TRBJ1-2; tentatively, D is TRBD1 (5 bases). Per germline, CDR1 SGDLS and CDR2 YYNGEE. This CDR3 has 13 residues. V was trimmed by 2 bases and J by 4 bases, leaving 9 bases between them. CDR3 region: CASSVDGAYGYTF. The CDR3 nucleotides read TGTGCCAGCAGCGTTGATGGGGCCTATGGCTACACCTTC.

Points on this clone: A far larger clone is a single base away, which makes a read error likely. The chain has TRBV28 and TRBJ1-2; no firm D call. This CDR3 has 12 residues. Germline CDR1 reads MDHEN; CDR2 reads SYDVKM. The CDR3 loop is CASSPALYGHTF. The CDR3 DNA sequence: TGTGCCAGCAGTCCCGCCCTCTATGGCCACACCTTC.

In this sample, this clone turned up a few times. The V gene is TRBV19, the J gene TRBJ1-1, with D unclear. The V gene lost 7 bases and the J gene lost 6 bases, with 15 bases spanning the gap. Germline lookup yields CDR1 LNHDA and CDR2 SQIVND (reference sequence). The CDR3 sequence is 13 residues long. CDR3 sequence (DNA): TGTGCCAGTATCAACCCTCCTTATTCTGAAGCTTTCTTT. Protein: CASINPPYSEAFF.

The gene calls are TRBV5-1 and TRBJ2-2; the match to TRBD1 covers 8 bases. Unmatched junction bases numbered 7, after V lost 4 bases and J lost 2 bases. Germline V lookup: CDR1 SGHRS, CDR2 YFSETQ. The CDR3 runs 16 residues. CDR3 nucleotide sequence: TGCGCCAGCAGCGTCCGGACAGGGTTAAACACCGGGGAGCTGTTTTTT. Its protein is CASSVRTGLNTGELFF.

J is TRBJ1-4 and V is TRBV4-1; D gene uncertain. Germline values: CDR1 MGHRA, CDR2 YSYEKL. V was shortened by 0 bases and J by 0 bases, with 11 bases between the two germline ends. CDR3 length equals 17 residues. DNA of the CDR3: TGCGCCAGCAGCCAAGAGGCCGTAGATGCAACTAATGAAAAACTGTTTTTT. Its protein product is CASSQEAVDATNEKLFF.

This clone occurred a few times. The gene calls are TRBV6-1 and TRBJ2-7, with 9 bases identical to TRBD1. The V gene end was trimmed by 0 bases and the J gene end by 4 bases; junction bases not matched to a gene: 4. This CDR3 has 15 residues. CDR1 is MNHNS, CDR2 SASEGT, per germline. CDR3 sequence: CASSEAGTGRYEQYF. The CDR3 DNA sequence: TGTGCCAGCAGTGAAGCAGGGACAGGGCGTTACGAGCAGTACTTC.

This chain uses TRBV11-2 with TRBJ2-3; TRBD2 is a possible D gene (6 bases). This CDR3 is 18 amino acids long. From germline, CDR1 is SGHAT and CDR2 FQNNGV. The ends were cut back, 1 base at V and 5 bases at J, with 22 bases in the middle. CDR3 nucleotides: TGTGCCAGCAGCTTAGGGGCTTACGGGAGTGGATTAGGAGATACGCAGTATTTT. It is translated as CASSLGAYGSGLGDTQYF.

This clone is a singleton in its sample. A read error likely explains this, since a far larger clone differs by one base. The gene calls are TRBV11-2 and TRBJ2-7, with 9 bases aligning to TRBD2. This CDR3 is 15 amino acids long. Germline V CDR1 and CDR2: SGHAT, FQNNGV. After removal of 5 bases from V and 2 bases from J, the junction contained 7 bases not matched to a gene. CDR3 bases: TGTGCCAGCAGCCTCCGACTAGCGGATCCCTACGAGCAGTACTTC. Translation: CASSLRLADPYEQYF.

With respect to this clone: A read error is the likely source, as a far larger clone sits one nucleotide away. The J gene is TRBJ2-7, the V gene TRBV9; weak D call: TRBD1 (5 bases). Germline V gene sequence: CDR1 SGDLS, CDR2 YYNGEE. The CDR3 totals 12 residues. For the CDR3, the DNA is TGTACCAGCAGCTCTCAGGGTCACGAGCAGTACTTC. The encoded protein is CTSSSQGHEQYF. The variable domain in full, with the rest retrieved from reference TRBV9 and TRBJ2-7, is DSGVTQTPKHLITATGQRVTLRCSPRSGDLSVYWYQQSLDQGLQFLIQYYNGEERAKGNILERFSAQQFPDLHSELNLSSLELGDSALYFCTSSSQGHEQYFGPGTRLTVT.